These 15 T cell receptor beta chains share one sample of origin, sequenced in a study of HIV-infected patients and healthy controls. Antiretroviral therapy had run roughly three months, about 14 weeks, before follow-up blood collection. The repertoire came from unfractionated whole blood and reflected all unsorted peripheral T cells. 450 to 600 ng RNA was reverse transcribed with alpha and beta constant-region primers. Separate chain-specific third strand synthesis with multiplexing indices produced the alpha and beta libraries. Using its own MiXCR run on the 5' RACE reads, TCRdb lists one record per CDR3 protein. Of thousands of distinct CDR3 sequences listed, roughly 8.7% are singletons. The sample was blood, taken during antiretroviral therapy. Receptors originate from an adult with HIV infection.

The table lists this clonotype with many counts. The chain has TRBV10-3 and TRBJ2-3; TRBD1 aligns across 10 bases. V lost 3 bases and J lost 5; bases outside the gene matches: 2. Germline V gives CDR1 ENHRY, CDR2 SYGVKD. This CDR3 has 14 residues. CDR3 sequence: CAISDRDRGDTQYF. In nucleotides, the CDR3 is TGTGCCATCAGTGACCGGGACAGGGGAGATACGCAGTATTTT.

This clonotype was counted ten times or more. The chain links TRBV28 to TRBJ1-6, with 8 bases aligning to TRBD1. The germline V gene encodes CDR1 MDHEN and CDR2 SYDVKM. The trim removed 3 bases at V and 10 bases at J, leaving 8 bases unmatched. The CDR3 sequence is 15 residues long. CDR3 residues: CASSLATGGLSPLHF. The CDR3 nucleotides read TGTGCCAGCAGTTTGGCTACAGGGGGACTCTCACCCCTCCACTTT.

This clonotype is hyperexpanded (1% or more). The V gene is TRBV28, the J gene TRBJ1-5; D is unresolved. The CDR3 has 13 residues. From germline, CDR1 is MDHEN and CDR2 SYDVKM. The germline V and J ends were trimmed by 5 bases and 2 bases, with 7 bases remaining between them. The CDR3 nucleotides read TGTGCCAGCAGTCTTACAGGCAATCAGCCCCAGCATTTT. The encoded protein is CASSLTGNQPQHF.

The chain carries TRBV5-5 and TRBJ1-6; D is possibly TRBD1 (5 bases). Germline assignment: CDR1 SGHKS and CDR2 YYEKEE (reference sequence). V lost 4 bases and J lost 5, with 13 bases in between. The CDR3 totals 15 residues. The DNA for the CDR3 is TGTGCCAGCAGCCATTCAGACAGAAATAATTCACCCCTCCACTTT. This encodes CASSHSDRNNSPLHF. The whole variable domain, remainder taken from reference TRBV5-5 and TRBJ1-6, is DAGVTQSPTHLIKTRGQQVTLRCSPISGHKSVSWYQQVLGQGPQFIFQYYEKEERGRGNFPDRFSARQFPNYSSELNVNALLLGDSALYLCASSHSDRNNSPLHFGNGTRLTVT.

The chain joins TRBV7-2 to TRBJ1-3, with a weak D call TRBD1 (5 bases). The CDR3 sequence is 16 residues long. V was clipped by 1 base and J by 5 bases, with 15 bases between them. In germline, CDR1 is SGHTA, CDR2 FQGNSA. The CDR3 sequence: CASSLGGGQGRNTIYF. The CDR3, as DNA: TGTGCCAGCAGCTTAGGGGGAGGGCAGGGCAGAAACACCATATATTTT. Full variable domain (rest looked up from reference TRBV7-2 and TRBJ1-3): GAGVSQSPSNKVTEKGKDVELRCDPISGHTALYWYRQSLGQGLEFLIYFQGNSAPDKSGLPSDRFSAERTGGSVSTLTIQRTQQEDSAVYLCASSLGGGQGRNTIYFGEGSWLTVV.

This clonotype has a count of ten or more. This sequence joins TRBV9 and TRBJ1-4; D unresolved. The germline V and J ends were trimmed by 0 bases and 5 bases, with 8 bases remaining between them. The CDR3 consists of 14 residues. Per germline, CDR1 SGDLS and CDR2 YYNGEE. DNA for the CDR3: TGTGCCAGCAGCGTAGGACCCCTAAATGAAAAACTGTTTTTT. Amino acids: CASSVGPLNEKLFF.

This clonotype was picked up many times. V is TRBV7-8 and J is TRBJ1-5; D gene unclear. The CDR3 is 16 residues long. With 5 bases removed from V and 4 bases from J, the gap between germline ends came to 18 bases. Germline-derived CDR1 and CDR2 are SGHVS and FQNEAQ. CDR3 in amino acids: CASSPESGFPNQPQHF. In DNA, the CDR3 is TGTGCCAGCAGCCCAGAGAGTGGTTTTCCTAATCAGCCCCAGCATTTT.

This clonotype was detected many times. The genes are TRBV11-2 and TRBJ2-5; no definite D call. The CDR3 runs to 12 residues. CDR1 is SGHAT, CDR2 FQNNGV, per germline. Trimming took 5 bases from V and 2 from J, leaving 6 bases between them. Here the CDR3 reads CASSRDQETQYF. The CDR3, as DNA: TGTGCCAGCAGCCGCGATCAAGAGACCCAGTACTTC.

Many counts were recorded for this clonotype. The CDR3 region is CASSSPEGTNTGELFF. For the CDR3, the DNA is TGTGCCAGCAGCTCACCCGAGGGAACGAACACCGGGGAGCTGTTTTTT. This chain joins TRBV7-9 and TRBJ2-2; a possible D gene is TRBD2 (5 bases). V lost 4 bases to trimming and J lost 0 bases, with 12 bases between them. CDR3 length: 16 amino acids. Germline CDR1 and CDR2: SEHNR and FQNEAQ (reference sequence).

This chain joins TRBV29-1 and TRBJ2-5; TRBD2 matches at 7 bases. J lost 0 bases, V lost 5 bases, and 15 bases had no gene match. Germline values: CDR1 SQVTM, CDR2 ANQGSEA. The CDR3 is 17 amino acids. CDR3 protein: CSVNPYLAAPYQETQYF. CDR3 DNA: TGCAGCGTTAACCCCTACCTAGCGGCCCCGTACCAAGAGACCCAGTACTTC.

By sample fraction, this clonotype is medium-sized. V usage is TRBV20-1 and J usage is TRBJ2-5, with TRBD2 matching 13 bases. This CDR3 has 15 residues. The V segment lost 0 bases and the J segment 9 bases; nucleotides outside the gene matches: 7. Germline V CDR1 and CDR2: DFQATT, SNEGSKA (reference sequence). The CDR3 DNA follows: TGCAGTGCTAGAGATGCTACGACTAGCGGGAGGTCCCAGTACTTC. As protein: CSARDATTSGRSQYF.

This clonotype was seen at least ten times. The chain has TRBV27 and TRBJ1-2; D may be TRBD1 (6 bases). V was trimmed by 3 bases and J by 4 bases, leaving 15 bases between them. The length of the CDR3 is 15 residues. Germline V gene sequence: CDR1 MNHEY, CDR2 SMNVEV (reference sequence). CDR3: CASSFWGGGSYGYTF. Written as DNA, the CDR3 is TGTGCCAGCAGTTTCTGGGGGGGCGGAAGCTATGGCTACACCTTC.

By sample fraction, this clonotype is medium-sized. The rearrangement joins TRBV28 to TRBJ2-7; no reliable D call. Germline V CDR1 and CDR2: MDHEN, SYDVKM. V was clipped by 6 bases and J by 0 bases, with 9 bases between them. This CDR3 comprises 13 residues. In DNA, the CDR3 is TGTGCCAGCAGCGACGCTAGCTCCTACGAGCAGTACTTC. This encodes CASSDASSYEQYF.

There are a few counts of this clonotype. The genes are TRBV4-1 and TRBJ1-1; tentative D call: TRBD1 (6 bases). Trimming took off 1 base at V and 1 base at J, with 13 bases between the two ends. The CDR3 is made up of 16 amino acids. Germline CDR1 and CDR2: MGHRA and YSYEKL. CDR3 loop: CASSQAFGGANTEAFF. Written as DNA, the CDR3 is TGCGCCAGCAGCCAAGCCTTCGGGGGGGCGAACACTGAAGCTTTCTTT.

At least ten counts were recorded for this clonotype. CDR3 in amino acids: CASSDFGSNQPQHF. CDR3 nucleotides: TGTGCCAGCAGTGACTTCGGTAGCAATCAGCCCCAGCATTTT. The genes are TRBV12-3 or TRBV12-4 and TRBJ1-5; D uncertain. V lost 5 bases and J lost 0, with 8 bases in between. The CDR3 extends over 14 amino acids.